Listed below are T cell receptor beta chains from one sample, sequenced in a study of cytomegalovirus exposure and HLA in healthy donors. The repertoire was sequenced with immunoSEQ multiplex PCR; TCRdb's copy has only in-frame clones and lacks some. The sample holds fewer than 200,000 clones, approximately 80% seen once. Source material: PBMCs. Receptor source: a woman aged 45-65 years in good health and CMV-seropositive. Both conserved end residues are part of each CDR3. D genes are given only for firm matches. Size is omitted from some rows. Given values are once, few, many or a class for expanded clones.

V gene,J gene,clone size,D gene,CDR3 DNA,CDR3 protein
TRBV23-1,TRBJ1-1,NA,NA,TGCGCCAGCAGTCAATCAGAGGCCGACACTGAAGCTTTCTTT,CASSQSEADTEAFF
TRBV7-9,TRBJ1-5,NA,TRBD1,TGTTCCAGCAGCTTAGGACAGGGGGCCTATCAGCCCCAGCATTTT,CSSSLGQGAYQPQHF
TRBV6-1,TRBJ2-4,NA,NA,TGTGCCAGCAGTTCCTTCCCCCAGGGCAACATTCAGTACTTC,CASSSFPQGNIQYF
TRBV18,TRBJ1-1,NA,NA,TGTGCCAGCTCGAGGGCTGGGGACACTGAAGCTTTCTTT,CASSRAGDTEAFF
TRBV28,TRBJ2-1,NA,TRBD2,TGTGCCAGCAAGCGGGGGGGACTAGCGGAAGATGAGCAGTTCTTC,CASKRGGLAEDEQFF
TRBV6-5,TRBJ1-4,few,TRBD1,TGTGCCAGCAGCCAACAGGGGGCTGGGGAAAAACTGTTTTTT,CASSQQGAGEKLFF
TRBV7-9,TRBJ1-5,once,TRBD1,TGTGCCAGCACCTCGGGACAGAGCTATAGCAATCAGCCCCAGCATTTT,CASTSGQSYSNQPQHF
TRBV27,TRBJ2-2,NA,TRBD2,TGTGCCAGCAGTTTAGGGCTAGCGGGGGGCCCGGCCACCGGGGAGCTGTTTTTT,CASSLGLAGGPATGELFF
TRBV29-1,TRBJ1-2,NA,NA,TGCAGCGTTGGGATAAACAGACAGGTCGGCTACACCTTC,CSVGINRQVGYTF
TRBV4-2,TRBJ2-1,NA,NA,TGTGCCAGCAGCCAAGCCTCCGGGGAGCAGTTCTTC,CASSQASGEQFF
TRBV7-9,TRBJ2-5,NA,TRBD2,TGTTCCAGCAGCTTAGGCGGGAGATCAGGGACCCAGTACTTC,CSSSLGGRSGTQYF
TRBV18,TRBJ1-1,NA,TRBD1,TGTGCCAGCTCACCGAACACCGACAGGGCCACTAAATTT,CASSPNTDRATKF
TRBV7-2,TRBJ2-1,few,TRBD2,TGTGCCAGCAGACTTACCGGGACTAGACTATACAATGAGCAGTTCTTC,CASRLTGTRLYNEQFF
TRBV9,TRBJ2-2,NA,TRBD1,TGTGCCAGCAGCACTACGCCTACCGGGACAGGGGGAGGAACCGGGGAGCTGTTTTTT,CASSTTPTGTGGGTGELFF
TRBV19,TRBJ1-2,NA,TRBD1,TGTGCCAGTAGTTTGGCTACCGGGACAGGGGATGGCTACACCTTC,CASSLATGTGDGYTF
TRBV9,TRBJ2-7,NA,TRBD2,TGTGCCAGCAGCGTAGATCCTAGCGGAATCTTTGGGTACGAGCAGTACTTC,CASSVDPSGIFGYEQYF
TRBV5-4,TRBJ2-2,NA,NA,TGTGCCAGCAGCTCCGGGATGAGAACCGGGGAGCTGTTTTTT,CASSSGMRTGELFF
TRBV7-2,TRBJ1-2,NA,NA,TGTGCCAGCAGCCCCCAAGGACAGTACTATGGCTACACCTTC,CASSPQGQYYGYTF
TRBV23-1,TRBJ1-3,NA,TRBD1,TGCGCCAGCAGTCAAGCCCCCGATACAGGGGGCGATGGAAACACCATATATTTT,CASSQAPDTGGDGNTIYF
TRBV30,TRBJ2-3,NA,NA,TGTGCCTGGAGTGTACTGAGAACGCAGTATTTT,CAWSVLRTQYF
TRBV6-1,TRBJ1-5,NA,NA,TGTGCCAGCAGATTAGACAGAAGCAATCAGCCCCAGCATTTT,CASRLDRSNQPQHF
TRBV4-3,TRBJ2-7,NA,NA,TGCGCCAGCAGCCAAGAAGGCGGGGTAAGCTCCTACGAGCAGTACTTC,CASSQEGGVSSYEQYF
TRBV19,TRBJ1-1,NA,TRBD1,TGTGCCAGTAGTACCCGAACAGGACAGGTTAATAAAGCTTTCTTT,CASSTRTGQVNKAFF
TRBV15,TRBJ1-2,NA,NA,TGTGCCACCAGCAGAGACAATGAGGGGGACTATGGCTACACCTTC,CATSRDNEGDYGYTF
TRBV15,TRBJ2-7,NA,NA,TGTGCCACCAGCAGAGATCCAGGGCCCTCCTACGAGCAGTACTTC,CATSRDPGPSYEQYF
TRBV7-3,TRBJ2-2,NA,TRBD2,TGTGCCAGCAGCCGAACTAGCGGGGCGAACACCGGGGAGCTGTTTTTT,CASSRTSGANTGELFF
TRBV5-4,TRBJ1-4,NA,TRBD1,TGTGCCAGCAGCTTGGAGGGGCCGGGACAGGGTCTTGAAAAACTGTTTTTT,CASSLEGPGQGLEKLFF
TRBV28,TRBJ2-7,NA,NA,TGTGCCAGCACCACTACCTCCGGGTCCCCCTACGAGCAGTACTTC,CASTTTSGSPYEQYF
TRBV5-1,TRBJ2-7,few,NA,TGCGCCAGCAGCTTGTTAGGGGCGATCTACGAGCAGTACTTC,CASSLLGAIYEQYF
TRBV4-1,TRBJ1-5,NA,TRBD1,TGCGCCAGCAGCCCAGGACGTGACAGGGTAAGCAATCAGCCCCAGCATTTT,CASSPGRDRVSNQPQHF
TRBV19,TRBJ2-1,NA,TRBD2,TGTGCCAGTAGTGGACGCTACGGGGGCGGGGGGGCCGATGAGCAGTTCTTC,CASSGRYGGGGADEQFF
TRBV14,TRBJ1-1,NA,TRBD1,TGTGCCAGCAGCCCCGTCGAGGGACAGGAAAACACTGAAGCTTTCTTT,CASSPVEGQENTEAFF
TRBV6-1,TRBJ1-6,few,NA,TGTGCCAGCAGTGAAGGGGAGGGATATTCACCCCTCCACTTT,CASSEGEGYSPLHF
TRBV18,TRBJ2-6,NA,TRBD1,TGTGCCAGCTCACCACTTGGCCCGGGACAGGGGATTACTGGGGCCAACGTCCTGACTTTC,CASSPLGPGQGITGANVLTF
TRBV18,TRBJ2-2,NA,TRBD1,TGTGCCAGCTCAGCAGGACAGGAGAACACCGGGGAGCTGTTTTTT,CASSAGQENTGELFF
TRBV19,TRBJ2-1,NA,TRBD1,TGTGCCAGTTCGGACAGGGGGTCCTACAATGAGCAGTTCTTC,CASSDRGSYNEQFF
TRBV5-1,TRBJ2-5,NA,NA,TGCGCCAGCAGCTTCCGGGGATTCGGCGCTCAAGAGACCCAGTACTTC,CASSFRGFGAQETQYF
TRBV6-6,TRBJ1-1,NA,NA,TGTGCCAGCAGTCCCGGGGGGCCTGAAGCTTTCTTT,CASSPGGPEAFF
TRBV9,TRBJ2-1,NA,NA,TGTGCCAGCAGCGCGGGACTTTTACTTGAGCAGTTCTTC,CASSAGLLLEQFF
TRBV4-2,TRBJ1-1,NA,TRBD1,TGTGCCAGCAGCCAAGGCCTGGGACAGGGAAAATCGGCTTTCTTT,CASSQGLGQGKSAFF